The next 22 T cell receptor beta chains were all read from a single sample in a study of blood T cell repertoires in COVID-19. TCRdb's table, derived via immunoSEQ multiplex PCR, lists solely in-frame clones and lacks some. The sample lists approximately 110,000 clones; 86% were seen once. The sequencing input was peripheral blood. These TCRs come from a man aged 35-49 years with acute or convalescent COVID-19.

The chain is built from TRBV29-1 and TRBJ1-5, with 7 bases identical to TRBD1. The CDR3 extends over 16 amino acids. Germline V gene sequence: CDR1 SQVTM, CDR2 ANQGSEA. Trimming at V came to 6 bases and at J to 7 bases, leaving 18 bases not matched to a gene. The CDR3 region is CSVTPLQGRSRQPQHF. The DNA of the CDR3 is TGCAGCGTCACACCATTACAGGGGCGTTCGAGGCAGCCCCAGCATTTT.

The chain employs TRBV5-1 and TRBJ2-3; the match to TRBD2 covers 11 bases. This CDR3 is 15 amino acids long. Germline values: CDR1 SGHRS, CDR2 YFSETQ. J lost 2 bases, V lost 4 bases, and 3 bases had no gene match. CDR3 sequence reads: CASSLSGRDTDTQYF. CDR3 nucleotides: TGCGCCAGCAGCCTTAGCGGGAGGGACACAGATACGCAGTATTTT.

The V gene is TRBV7-9, the J gene TRBJ1-6, with D tentatively TRBD1 (5 bases). This CDR3 spans 17 amino acids. V was shortened by 5 bases and J by 9 bases, with 23 bases between the two germline ends. Germline V gene data show CDR1 as SEHNR and CDR2 as FQNEAQ (reference sequence). For the CDR3, the DNA is TGTGCCAGCAGCCCAAGAGTGGGCCCATCCCAGGGTTCACCCCTCCACTTT. This sequence encodes CASSPRVGPSQGSPLHF.

V usage is TRBV27 and J usage is TRBJ1-3; D remains unclear. The V gene lost 2 bases and the J gene lost 0 bases, with 11 bases spanning the gap. CDR3 length equals 16 residues. The germline V gene encodes CDR1 MNHEY and CDR2 SMNVEV (reference sequence). CDR3 protein: CASSLKSPFSGNTIYF. The CDR3, as DNA: TGTGCCAGCAGTTTAAAATCCCCCTTCTCTGGAAACACCATATATTTT.

The genes are TRBV9 and TRBJ2-2; weak D call: TRBD2 (5 bases). V lost 0 bases to trimming and J lost 2 bases, with 8 bases between them. The CDR3 consists of 15 residues. Looked up from germline, CDR1 is SGDLS and CDR2 is YYNGEE. CDR3 DNA: TGTGCCAGCAGCGTAGCGAGGGTAAACACCGGGGAGCTGTTTTTT. It yields the protein CASSVARVNTGELFF. The whole variable domain, remainder taken from reference TRBV9 and TRBJ2-2, is DSGVTQTPKHLITATGQRVTLRCSPRSGDLSVYWYQQSLDQGLQFLIQYYNGEERAKGNILERFSAQQFPDLHSELNLSSLELGDSALYFCASSVARVNTGELFFGEGSRLTVL.

The chain uses TRBV27 and TRBJ1-1; weak D call: TRBD1 (5 bases). Germline-derived CDR1 and CDR2 are MNHEY and SMNVEV (reference sequence). V was shortened by 5 bases and J by 1 base, with 29 bases between the two germline ends. The CDR3 totals 20 residues. The CDR3 reads CASSPGTAPQVFDQNTEAFF. CDR3 in DNA: TGTGCCAGCAGTCCCGGGACTGCTCCGCAAGTATTCGACCAGAACACTGAAGCTTTCTTT.

This chain uses TRBV9 with TRBJ2-1; a possible D gene is TRBD2 (6 bases). The CDR3 has 15 amino acids. Germline CDR1 and CDR2: SGDLS and YYNGEE. V was pared by 0 bases and J by 2 bases, with 9 bases between. CDR3 amino acids: CASSVDAGTYNEQFF. The CDR3 nucleotides read TGTGCCAGCAGCGTAGATGCGGGAACCTACAATGAGCAGTTCTTC.

The gene calls are TRBV3-1 (or the pseudogene TRBV3-2) and TRBJ2-3; 7 bases line up with TRBD1. Germline CDR1 and CDR2: LGHDT and YNNKEL (reference sequence). This CDR3 is built from 16 residues. With V trimmed by 2 bases and J by 4 bases, 9 bases remained unmatched. As DNA, the CDR3 is TGTGCCAGCAGCCAACCCGGGAACAGGGGCGCAGATACGCAGTATTTT. Protein product: CASSQPGNRGADTQYF.

This chain joins TRBV20-1 and TRBJ1-2; 8 bases line up with TRBD1. The trim removed 6 bases at V and 4 bases at J, leaving 1 base unmatched. CDR1 is DFQATT, CDR2 SNEGSKA, per germline (reference sequence). CDR3 length: 11 residues. CDR3 in amino acids: CSATGGYGYTF. Written as DNA, the CDR3 is TGCAGTGCCACAGGGGGCTATGGCTACACCTTC.

The V gene is TRBV6-1, the J gene TRBJ1-4; 10 nucleotides line up with TRBD1. Losses at the gene ends were 7 bases for V and 8 bases for J; bases not matched to a gene: 10. Germline CDR1 and CDR2: MNHNS and SASEGT. The CDR3 has 15 residues. DNA of the CDR3: TGTGCCAGCACCCGCGGGGGGACAGGGGACGAAAAACTGTTTTTT. Translation: CASTRGGTGDEKLFF.

This chain connects TRBV6-1 to TRBJ2-5; TRBD2 is a possible D gene (5 bases). The V end was cut by 2 bases, the J end by 14 bases, with 15 bases between. Germline V gives CDR1 MNHNS, CDR2 SASEGT. The CDR3 extends over 12 amino acids. As DNA, the CDR3 is TGTGCCAGCAGTGAAAGGCACTCGACGGGATACTTC. It yields the protein CASSERHSTGYF.

The table lists this clone with a few counts. The chain couples TRBV6-2 or TRBV6-3 to TRBJ1-2, with 7 bases aligning to TRBD1. V dropped 4 bases and J dropped 2; count of bases not matched to a gene: 7. Germline values: CDR1 MNHEY, CDR2 SVGEGT. This CDR3 is built from 15 residues. CDR3 region: CASSSPTGTNYGYTF. The CDR3 coding sequence is TGTGCCAGCAGTTCCCCGACAGGGACAAACTATGGCTACACCTTC.

The chain joins TRBV19 to TRBJ1-2; 8 nucleotides agree with TRBD1. The junction had 13 bases not matched to a gene; V was cut back by 9 bases and J by 4 bases. Per the germline V gene, CDR1 is LNHDA and CDR2 is SQIVND (reference sequence). This CDR3 is built from 15 residues. CDR3 protein: CASIPPGGAGYGYTF. CDR3 nucleotides: TGTGCCAGCATCCCCCCAGGGGGCGCCGGCTATGGCTACACCTTC.

The CDR3 nucleotides read TGTGCCAGTAGCCAGGGAACAGGGAATGAAAAACTGTTTTTT. The encoded protein is CASSQGTGNEKLFF. The chain links TRBV19 to TRBJ1-4, with D perhaps TRBD1 (6 bases). Per the germline V gene, CDR1 is LNHDA and CDR2 is SQIVND (reference sequence). The CDR3 extends over 14 amino acids. The V gene lost 6 bases and the J gene lost 5 bases, with 13 bases spanning the gap.

The chain links TRBV3-1 (or the pseudogene TRBV3-2) to TRBJ1-2; D is unresolved. Germline CDR1 LGHDT, CDR2 YNNKEL (reference sequence). This CDR3 is built from 11 residues. V was cut by 3 bases and J by 8 bases, with 7 bases left in between. The CDR3 bases are TGTGCCAGCAGCCATTTAGAAGGCTACACCTTC. It encodes CASSHLEGYTF.

The rearrangement uses TRBV6-2 or TRBV6-3 and TRBJ1-1; D is ambiguous. Germline-derived CDR1 and CDR2 are MNHEY and SVGEGT. Trimming shortened V by 6 bases and J by 0 bases, and 14 bases separated the two germline ends. This CDR3 has 15 residues. The CDR3 region has the DNA TGTGCCAGCAGCCGGGCGGGCTTCGTGAACACTGAAGCTTTCTTT. As protein: CASSRAGFVNTEAFF.

The chain links TRBV7-2 to TRBJ2-7, with a tentative D call TRBD2 (5 bases). The V end was cut by 1 base, the J end by 1 base, with 8 bases between. In germline, CDR1 is SGHTA, CDR2 FQGNSA. The CDR3 is 14 residues long. The CDR3 DNA follows: TGTGCCAGCAGCTTAGATCCGGGGTCCTACGAGCAGTACTTC. It codes for CASSLDPGSYEQYF.

This sequence joins TRBV2 and TRBJ2-5; D not resolved. The CDR3 has 15 amino acids. The ends were cut back, 2 bases at V and 3 bases at J, with 13 bases in the middle. Germline values: CDR1 SNHLY, CDR2 FYNNEI. CDR3 nucleotides: TGTGCCAGCAGTGAATCCCCACTCCCTGAAGAGACCCAGTACTTC. This sequence encodes CASSESPLPEETQYF.

The rearrangement joins TRBV18 to TRBJ2-1; 11 positions agree with TRBD2. CDR1 KGHSH and CDR2 LQKENI come from the germline V gene. Losses at the gene ends were 6 bases for V and 4 bases for J; bases not matched to a gene: 8. CDR3 length: 16 residues. In DNA, the CDR3 is TGTGCCAGCTCTCCGAGGACTAGCGGGCCTTACAATGAGCAGTTCTTC. This gives the protein CASSPRTSGPYNEQFF.

V gene TRBV4-1 combines with J gene TRBJ1-2; possibly TRBD1 for D (6 bases). Trimming left V 0 bases short and J 1 base short, with 21 bases between. From germline, CDR1 is MGHRA and CDR2 YSYEKL. This CDR3 comprises 19 residues. DNA for the CDR3: TGCGCCAGCAGCCAAGATCTGCGAGCACAGGGAGTAGGTAACTATGGCTACACCTTC. It encodes CASSQDLRAQGVGNYGYTF.

The V call is TRBV7-9, the J call TRBJ1-1; no clear D gene. This CDR3 comprises 13 residues. Germline assignment: CDR1 SEHNR and CDR2 FQNEAQ (reference sequence). V was pared by 4 bases and J by 6 bases, with 12 bases between. As DNA, the CDR3 is TGTGCCAGCAGCTCCTTTCCCGGGGCTGAAGCTTTCTTT. Its protein is CASSSFPGAEAFF.

The chain recombines TRBV4-3 with TRBJ1-4, with 8 bases that match TRBD1. The CDR3 contains 14 residues. The V segment lost 4 bases and the J segment 7 bases; nucleotides outside the gene matches: 5. Per germline, CDR1 LGHNA and CDR2 YSLEER. The CDR3 DNA reads as TGCGCCAGCAGCCCGAGGACAGGGAGTGAAAAACTGTTTTTT. It translates to CASSPRTGSEKLFF.